Below, 32 T cell receptor beta chains from the same sample are listed, as sequenced in a study of blood T cells in healthy people across ages. With a J-beta primer mix and a sample-barcoded 5' primer, a second PCR ran about 7 to 11 cycles. TCRdb reprocessed the 5' RACE reads with MiXCR, giving one entry per CDR3 protein. Among fewer than 900,000 distinct CDR3 sequences listed, about 36% were seen once. The material sequenced was blood. These receptors were obtained from a man between 18 and 35 years old in good health.

V gene TRBV7-2 combines with J gene TRBJ1-1; D is ambiguous. This CDR3 spans 14 amino acids. Germline CDR1 and CDR2: SGHTA and FQGNSA. Trimming took off 4 bases at V and 4 bases at J, with 13 bases between the two ends. The chain's CDR3 is CASSSGVSVTEAFF. The CDR3 region has the DNA TGTGCCAGCAGCTCCGGCGTGTCGGTCACTGAAGCTTTCTTT.

A few counts support this clonotype. J is TRBJ2-1 and V is TRBV6-6; maybe TRBD2 (5 bases). Germline values: CDR1 MNHNY, CDR2 SVGAGI (reference sequence). V gave up 7 bases and J gave up 5 bases, with 9 bases separating them. This CDR3 has 12 residues. The CDR3 nucleotides are TGTGCCAGCATAACTAGGGACAATGAGCAGTTCTTC. It encodes CASITRDNEQFF.

This clonotype was recorded a few times. V and J are TRBV7-9 and TRBJ1-5; D possibly corresponds to TRBD1 (5 bases). Germline lookup yields CDR1 SEHNR and CDR2 FQNEAQ (reference sequence). The CDR3 has 15 residues. Trimming removed 1 base at V and 2 bases at J, with 9 bases between. CDR3 in amino acids: CASSLEGLGNQPQHF. Written as DNA, the CDR3 is TGTGCCAGCAGCTTAGAGGGGCTGGGCAATCAGCCCCAGCATTTT.

This clonotype was recorded many times. This chain links TRBV12-3 or TRBV12-4 with TRBJ1-2; perhaps TRBD1 as D (6 bases). CDR3 length: 15 amino acids. Trimming stripped 3 bases from V and 6 bases from J, with 17 bases between. The CDR3 here is CASSFSSQGKDGYTF. Here the CDR3 DNA reads TGTGCCAGCAGTTTCTCATCACAGGGAAAGGATGGCTACACCTTC.

V is TRBV7-6 and J is TRBJ2-5; D gene uncertain. V was shortened by 5 bases and J by 2 bases, with 24 bases between the two germline ends. The V gene's germline CDR1 is SGHVS and CDR2 FNYEAQ. The CDR3 contains 18 residues. The CDR3 loop is CASSTTSEAASIQETQYF. CDR3 DNA sequence: TGTGCCAGCAGCACCACCTCCGAGGCCGCGTCCATACAAGAGACCCAGTACTTC.

The chain has TRBV15 and TRBJ2-3; 10 bases fit TRBD2. Germline trimming cut 3 bases from V and 5 bases from J; bases unmatched to any gene: 5. Germline loops: CDR1 LNHNV, CDR2 YYDKDF (reference sequence). CDR3 length: 15 residues. The CDR3 here is CATSRTSGQGDTQYF. DNA for the CDR3: TGTGCCACCAGCAGGACTAGCGGGCAGGGAGATACGCAGTATTTT.

This clonotype was picked up many times. V is TRBV5-1 and J is TRBJ2-5, with D unclear. Trimming left V 0 bases short and J 5 bases short, with 8 bases between. Looked up from germline, CDR1 is SGHRS and CDR2 is YFSETQ. The CDR3 is 13 amino acids. The CDR3 DNA reads as TGCGCCAGCAGCTTGGAACCCGGGGAGACCCAGTACTTC. It encodes CASSLEPGETQYF.

Many counts were recorded for this clonotype. The chain carries TRBV4-3 and TRBJ2-1, with D perhaps matching TRBD2 (6 bases). The CDR3 spans 15 residues. CDR1 LGHNA and CDR2 YSLEER come from the germline V gene. V was clipped by 2 bases and J by 8 bases, with 16 bases between them. The CDR3 here is CASSQRRGTADEQFF. The CDR3 nucleotides read TGCGCCAGCAGCCAACGGCGGGGAACCGCGGATGAGCAGTTCTTC.

V usage is TRBV13 and J usage is TRBJ2-7; D might be TRBD1 (6 bases). The CDR3 sequence is 15 residues long. CDR1 and CDR2 from the germline V gene are PRHDT and FYEKMQ (reference sequence). Between the trimmed V and J ends, which lost 0 bases and 3 bases, there was a span of 12 bases. The CDR3 sequence is CASSLGDRKDYEQYF. The CDR3 DNA follows: TGTGCCAGCAGCTTAGGGGACAGAAAAGACTACGAGCAGTACTTC.

This clonotype came up a few times. The chain links TRBV6-6 to TRBJ2-3; 7 positions match TRBD2. With V trimmed by 6 bases and J by 2 bases, 5 bases remained unmatched. Germline V gene sequence: CDR1 MNHNY, CDR2 SVGAGI (reference sequence). This CDR3 contains 14 residues. CDR3 DNA: TGTGCCAGCAGCCTACTAGCGAACACAGATACGCAGTATTTT. It is translated as CASSLLANTDTQYF.

V is TRBV19 and J is TRBJ2-1, with D maybe TRBD1 (5 bases). Germline CDR1 reads LNHDA; CDR2 reads SQIVND (reference sequence). The CDR3 covers 13 residues. Trimming removed 9 bases from V and 0 bases from J, with 9 bases in between. CDR3 amino acids: CASNQGSYNEQFF. DNA of the CDR3: TGTGCCAGCAACCAGGGCTCCTACAATGAGCAGTTCTTC. The complete variable domain, with remaining parts taken from reference TRBV19 and TRBJ2-1, reads DGGITQSPKYLFRKEGQNVTLSCEQNLNHDAMYWYRQDPGQGLRLIYYSQIVNDFQKGDIAEGYSVSREKKESFPLTVTSAQKNPTAFYLCASNQGSYNEQFFGPGTRLTVL.

The V and J genes are TRBV4-2 and TRBJ1-5; D uncertain. V lost 1 base to trimming and J lost 0 bases, with 13 bases between them. The CDR3 has 17 amino acids. Germline V gene lookup returns CDR1 LGHNA and CDR2 YNFKEQ. CDR3 sequence (DNA): TGTGCCAGCAGCCAAGGATCGGCGAAGGCTAGCAATCAGCCCCAGCATTTT. Amino acid sequence: CASSQGSAKASNQPQHF.

V and J are TRBV6-2 or TRBV6-3 and TRBJ2-1; 7 bases map to TRBD1. CDR1 MNHEY and CDR2 SVGEGT come from the germline V gene. The ends lost 2 bases at V and 2 bases at J; junction bases unmatched: 9. The CDR3 is made up of 17 amino acids. The CDR3 DNA is TGTGCCAGCAGTTACGCTAGGACAGGCCGACCCTACAATGAGCAGTTCTTC. As protein: CASSYARTGRPYNEQFF.

This clonotype was found a few times. J is TRBJ1-1 and V is TRBV12-3 or TRBV12-4; D is undetermined. V was clipped by 2 bases and J by 5 bases, with 9 bases between them. The CDR3 is 13 residues long. CDR3 coding DNA: TGTGCCAGCAGTTTACAAGAAAAAACTGAAGCTTTCTTT. Protein product: CASSLQEKTEAFF.

This clonotype was observed a few times. The chain is built from TRBV20-1 and TRBJ2-1; 10 bases are a match to TRBD2. Germline V CDR1 and CDR2: DFQATT, SNEGSKA (reference sequence). With V trimmed by 6 bases and J by 8 bases, 10 bases remained unmatched. The CDR3 runs to 14 residues. This CDR3 is CSARTSGALDEQFF. CDR3 nucleotides: TGCAGTGCCCGGACTAGCGGCGCCTTGGATGAGCAGTTCTTC.

This chain joins TRBV7-9 and TRBJ1-2; 8 positions agree with TRBD1. V shed 2 bases and J 2 bases; nucleotides not matched to a gene: 4. CDR3 length: 15 residues. CDR1 and CDR2 (germline): SEHNR, FQNEAQ (reference sequence). CDR3 DNA: TGTGCCAGCAGCTTATCAGGGGGCCCCAACTATGGCTACACCTTC. Translated: CASSLSGGPNYGYTF.

This chain joins TRBV20-1 and TRBJ1-2; D perhaps matches TRBD1 (5 bases). From germline, CDR1 is DFQATT and CDR2 SNEGSKA (reference sequence). The CDR3 loop spans 14 amino acids. Trimming left V 6 bases short and J 2 bases short, with 16 bases between. CDR3 sequence: CSARRGNLNYGYTF. CDR3 sequence (DNA): TGCAGTGCCCGACGGGGGAACTTGAACTATGGCTACACCTTC.

This clonotype was observed at least ten times. V gene TRBV5-1 combines with J gene TRBJ2-5; 8 nucleotides align to TRBD2. Germline CDR1 and CDR2: SGHRS and YFSETQ. V lost 0 bases, J lost 3 bases, and 7 bases stayed unmatched. The CDR3 is 16 amino acids. The chain's CDR3 is CASSLEPTGLEETQYF. The CDR3, as DNA: TGCGCCAGCAGCTTGGAACCGACGGGACTAGAAGAGACCCAGTACTTC.

To note about this clonotype: One end of the junction varies from germline; a read error may be responsible. The V and J genes are TRBV5-1 and TRBJ1-5; tentative D call: TRBD1 (6 bases). CDR3 length: 15 residues. The germline gives CDR1 SGHRS, CDR2 YFSETQ. The CDR3 is CASSLGQANNQSQHF. As DNA, the CDR3 is TGCGCCAGCAGCTTGGGACAGGCCAACAATCAGTCCCAGCATTTT.

This clonotype was recorded once. The chain uses TRBV28 and TRBJ1-5, with D possibly being TRBD1 (5 bases). From germline, CDR1 is MDHEN and CDR2 SYDVKM. With 5 bases removed from V and 6 bases from J, the gap between germline ends came to 14 bases. CDR3 size: 14 residues. The CDR3 DNA is TGTGCCAGCAGTGTGGGGCAGGGTGTTCAGCCCCAGCATTTT. This sequence encodes CASSVGQGVQPQHF.

This clonotype was seen only a few times. This chain links TRBV20-1 with TRBJ2-2; D is undetermined. Germline V gives CDR1 DFQATT, CDR2 SNEGSKA (reference sequence). V lost 2 bases, J lost 3 bases, and 13 bases lay in between. This CDR3 contains 15 residues. In DNA, the CDR3 is TGCAGTGCTAGACCACAACCTCAAGACACCGGGGAGCTGTTTTTT. The encoded protein is CSARPQPQDTGELFF.

The rearrangement joins TRBV5-1 to TRBJ2-3; no reliable D call. Trimming shortened V by 2 bases and J by 0 bases, and 7 bases separated the two germline ends. Germline-derived CDR1 and CDR2 are SGHRS and YFSETQ. This CDR3 spans 14 amino acids. CDR3 DNA: TGCGCCAGCAGCTTTAGGGTGAGCACAGATACGCAGTATTTT. Amino acid sequence: CASSFRVSTDTQYF. The whole variable domain, remainder taken from reference TRBV5-1 and TRBJ2-3, is KAGVTQTPRYLIKTRGQQVTLSCSPISGHRSVSWYQQTPGQGLQFLFEYFSETQRNKGNFPGRFSGRQFSNSRSEMNVSTLELGDSALYLCASSFRVSTDTQYFGPGTRLTVL.

The sample holds a few counts of this clonotype. One end of the junction does not line up with germline, which may come from a read error. The rearrangement joins TRBV6-1 to TRBJ2-1, with 7 bases identical to TRBD2. In germline, CDR1 is MNHNS, CDR2 SASEGT. The CDR3 loop spans 15 amino acids. CDR3 bases: TGTGCCAGCAGAGAAGCGGGGAGGGCTGGTAATGAGCAGTTCTTC. Translating gives CASREAGRAGNEQFF.

This clonotype was counted many times. This chain links TRBV20-1 with TRBJ2-1; 8 bases line up with TRBD2. Germline V lookup: CDR1 DFQATT, CDR2 SNEGSKA (reference sequence). With 0 bases clipped from V and 2 bases from J, the junction kept 3 bases outside the gene matches. There are 15 residues in the CDR3. The CDR3 is CSARDPTSAYNEQFF. The CDR3 DNA sequence: TGCAGTGCTAGAGATCCGACTAGCGCCTACAATGAGCAGTTCTTC.

The V gene is TRBV20-1, the J gene TRBJ1-1; the D is unclear. Germline V CDR1 and CDR2: DFQATT, SNEGSKA (reference sequence). The CDR3 covers 11 residues. V lost 3 bases and J lost 10, with 12 bases in between. CDR3 sequence: CSASADELAFF. The CDR3 region has the DNA TGCAGTGCTAGCGCCGATGAGCTAGCTTTCTTT.

This clonotype was seen more than once but under ten times. V usage is TRBV15 and J usage is TRBJ1-1, with D possibly TRBD1 on 6 matching bases. The CDR3 is 14 amino acids. CDR1 is LNHNV and CDR2 is YYDKDF in the germline V gene (reference sequence). V lost 5 bases and J lost 0, with 10 bases in between. For the CDR3, the DNA is TGTGCCACCAGCCCGGGACACATGAACACTGAAGCTTTCTTT. Translating gives CATSPGHMNTEAFF.

This clonotype has more than one count but fewer than ten. A read error may produce the germline difference seen at one junction end. CDR3 region: CAGSRTPNYGYTF. In DNA, the CDR3 is TGTGCCGGCAGTCGAACACCTAACTATGGCTACACCTTC. The rearrangement uses TRBV12-3 or TRBV12-4 and TRBJ1-2; D unclear. CDR3 length: 13 residues.

J is TRBJ2-1 and V is TRBV29-1, with TRBD2 as a possible D gene (6 bases). V was trimmed by 4 bases and J by 5 bases, leaving 12 bases between them. The CDR3 is made up of 13 amino acids. The germline V gene encodes CDR1 SQVTM and CDR2 ANQGSEA. The DNA for the CDR3 is TGCAGCGTTGGGTGGCGGGGAGACAATGAGCAGTTCTTC. This translates into CSVGWRGDNEQFF.

This clonotype was counted only a few times. This rearrangement joins TRBV5-1 to TRBJ2-3; D uncertain. The CDR3 sequence is 13 residues long. The germline gives CDR1 SGHRS, CDR2 YFSETQ. Trimming took off 1 base at V and 2 bases at J, with 5 bases between the two ends. The CDR3 nucleotides are TGCGCCAGCAGCTTGTGGACCACAGATACGCAGTATTTT. Its protein product is CASSLWTTDTQYF.

This clonotype was seen a handful of times. This chain links TRBV13 with TRBJ2-5; D remains unclear. Germline-derived CDR1 and CDR2 are PRHDT and FYEKMQ (reference sequence). V lost 2 bases, J lost 4 bases, and 8 bases lay in between. The CDR3 has 13 residues. The CDR3 sequence: CASSLKIRETQYF. CDR3 in DNA: TGTGCCAGCAGCTTAAAGATCCGAGAGACCCAGTACTTC.

As concerns this clonotype: Compared with germline, one end of the junction differs, possibly owing to a read error. The V gene is TRBV7-7, the J gene TRBJ2-3; tentatively, D is TRBD2 (6 bases). The germline V gene has CDR1 SSHAT and CDR2 FNYEAQ (reference sequence). This CDR3 region has 14 residues. The DNA for the CDR3 is TGTGCTAGCAGCGTGTCGGGGGTGGGGGATACGCAGTATTTT. Translation: CASSVSGVGDTQYF.

The chain links TRBV20-1 to TRBJ1-1; D gene unclear. Trimming took off 6 bases at V and 5 bases at J, with 10 bases between the two ends. The CDR3 consists of 11 residues. The germline V gene has CDR1 DFQATT and CDR2 SNEGSKA (reference sequence). As DNA, the CDR3 is TGCAGTGCCCGACCTGGAACTGAAGCTTTCTTT. Translated, it gives CSARPGTEAFF.